Given below is one T cell receptor beta chain in context. These data come from a study of blood T cell repertoires in COVID-19. Study details: The United States, Italy and Spain provided the acute and convalescent COVID-19 samples. PBMCs, B-cell-depleted T cells, or T cells were the source of the cDNA or gDNA that made up the material.

In the original analysis: For nucleated cells, counts were estimated from reference gene primer amplification. Produced via immunoSEQ multiplex PCR; TCRdb's table is partial and in-frame only. D and trimming come from the DNA, and the V and J calls and clone size come from that table. The sample carries approximately 82,000 clones, roughly 82% recorded once. The specimen sequenced was peripheral blood. The receptor was isolated from a man between 50 and 59 years old with active or convalescent COVID-19.

The CDR3 here is CASSLGGGGYSNQPQHF. Here the CDR3 DNA reads TGTGCCAGCAGCTTGGGGGGGGGTGGATATAGCAATCAGCCCCAGCATTTT. J is TRBJ1-5 and V is TRBV28, with D possibly matching TRBD1 (5 bases). The CDR3 spans 17 residues. The germline V and J ends were trimmed by 6 bases and 0 bases, with 18 bases remaining between them. Per the germline V gene, CDR1 is MDHEN and CDR2 is SYDVKM.